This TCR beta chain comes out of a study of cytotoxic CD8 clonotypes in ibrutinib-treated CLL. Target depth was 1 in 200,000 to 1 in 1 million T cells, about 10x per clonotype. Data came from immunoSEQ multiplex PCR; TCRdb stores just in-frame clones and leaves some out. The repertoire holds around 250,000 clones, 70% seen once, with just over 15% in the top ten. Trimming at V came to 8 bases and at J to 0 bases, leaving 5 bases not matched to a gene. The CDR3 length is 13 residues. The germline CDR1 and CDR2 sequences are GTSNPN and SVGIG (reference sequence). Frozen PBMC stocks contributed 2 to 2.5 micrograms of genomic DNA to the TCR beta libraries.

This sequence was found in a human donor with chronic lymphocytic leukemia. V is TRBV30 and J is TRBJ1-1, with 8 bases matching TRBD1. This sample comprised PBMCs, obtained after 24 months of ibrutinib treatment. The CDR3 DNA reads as TGTGCCGTACACAGGGGGTTGAACACTGAAGCTTTCTTT. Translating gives CAVHRGLNTEAFF.